Listed below are T cell receptor beta chains from one sample, sequenced in a study of blood T cell repertoires in COVID-19. Generated by immunoSEQ multiplex PCR, the TCRdb table keeps only in-frame clones and is missing some. The table includes roughly 400,000 clones, roughly 89% detected once. The source material was PBMCs or T cells enriched from blood (not recorded which). These receptors all stem from a woman in her forties or fifties who had recovered from COVID-19. Each CDR3 is given without its conserved first and last residue. Each record gives: D gene, V gene, CDR3 protein. The D gene is left open where the match is weak.

D: -; V: TRBV2; CDR3: ASREIDPNTEAF
D: -; V: TRBV27; CDR3: ASRELGSTNEKLF
D: -; V: TRBV2; CDR3: ASSMQGSAEAF
D: -; V: TRBV7-9; CDR3: ASSPRGTVGANVLT
D: -; V: TRBV2; CDR3: ASSVQSNTIY
D: -; V: TRBV7-2; CDR3: ASSSLAPPGAF
D: TRBD1; V: TRBV2; CDR3: ASTTGTGLGAQY
D: -; V: TRBV7-9; CDR3: ASSFGREGSPLH
D: -; V: TRBV30; CDR3: AWSFGQGNQPQH
D: TRBD1; V: TRBV29-1; CDR3: SVETGITEAF
D: -; V: TRBV5-1; CDR3: ASSLADQETQY
D: -; V: TRBV5-1; CDR3: ASSLGTRGYGYT
D: TRBD1; V: TRBV7-9; CDR3: ASSPGQGASGYT
D: TRBD2; V: TRBV24-1; CDR3: ATSTSVSTDTQY
D: -; V: TRBV30; CDR3: ASQSGRENTGELF
D: TRBD2; V: TRBV9; CDR3: ASSVARGTSLWDEQF
D: TRBD1; V: TRBV5-5; CDR3: ASSVSLGGRTGELF
D: TRBD1; V: TRBV13; CDR3: ASSLGDRGLGASGNTIY
D: -; V: TRBV24-1; CDR3: ATEAQDNNSPLH
D: TRBD2; V: TRBV19; CDR3: ASSITGGQYEQF
D: TRBD1; V: TRBV6-5; CDR3: ASSRDRATVGYT
D: -; V: TRBV6-5; CDR3: ASKKTASYGYT
D: TRBD1; V: TRBV19; CDR3: ASSMVRGDSPLH
D: -; V: TRBV5-1; CDR3: ASSKQVNTEAF
D: TRBD1; V: TRBV9; CDR3: ASSGGTANYGYT
D: TRBD2; V: TRBV3-1/TRBV3-2; CDR3: ASSQVILAGNGELF
D: -; V: TRBV3-1/TRBV3-2; CDR3: ASSPGGRLYGYT
D: -; V: TRBV9; CDR3: ASSQFLYYEQY
D: -; V: TRBV12-3/TRBV12-4; CDR3: ASSFSSNQPQH
D: -; V: TRBV2; CDR3: ATRRQGGSDTQY
D: -; V: TRBV30; CDR3: AWSGFAGIENSPLH
D: -; V: TRBV3-1/TRBV3-2; CDR3: ASSQDPRVETQY
D: TRBD2; V: TRBV5-1; CDR3: ASSRRHGGGGPADTQY
D: TRBD1; V: TRBV6-1; CDR3: ASSETGVWGYT
D: -; V: TRBV27; CDR3: ASISTANTGELF
D: -; V: TRBV12-3/TRBV12-4; CDR3: ASSFDRDTQY
D: -; V: TRBV2; CDR3: ASTQRRNTEAF
D: -; V: TRBV11-2; CDR3: ASSLSRGIGNTIY
D: -; V: TRBV14; CDR3: ASSQDWGRAF
D: -; V: TRBV7-2; CDR3: ASNPVGGAVGELF
D: TRBD1; V: TRBV6-5; CDR3: ASNTGTGIFYT
D: -; V: TRBV7-2; CDR3: ASSLGGGSQNYGYT
D: TRBD1; V: TRBV6-6; CDR3: ASRLQGANEQF
D: TRBD2; V: TRBV9; CDR3: ASSVSFTSGNTGELF
D: TRBD1; V: TRBV29-1; CDR3: SVDKGADYGYT
D: TRBD1; V: TRBV25-1; CDR3: ASSEWGQGVGYEQY
D: -; V: TRBV30; CDR3: AWSTSSNHYNEQF
D: TRBD1; V: TRBV25-1; CDR3: ASSELSGQGYGYT
D: -; V: TRBV4-2; CDR3: ASSQDSAGIMSSYNEQF
D: TRBD1; V: TRBV2; CDR3: ASRQTGSNEQF
D: TRBD1; V: TRBV7-3; CDR3: ASSPTGDNEQF
D: TRBD1; V: TRBV6-2/TRBV6-3; CDR3: ASSGGTVYGYT
D: -; V: TRBV18; CDR3: ASSPVPGFTRYGNQPQH
D: -; V: TRBV11-2; CDR3: ASSPPITIETQY
D: -; V: TRBV25-1; CDR3: ASRDTANYGYT
D: -; V: TRBV27; CDR3: ASSLQGASTDTQY
D: -; V: TRBV7-2; CDR3: ASSPQETLSGNTIY
D: -; V: TRBV11-2; CDR3: ASTRGLKSPLH
D: TRBD1; V: TRBV27; CDR3: ASRGQGQSNQPQH